Each of the 22 T cell receptor beta chains below was sequenced from the same sample in a study of blood T cell repertoires in COVID-19. Only in-frame clones appear in the TCRdb table, and some are missing; sequencing was by immunoSEQ multiplex PCR. Seen here are over 200,000 clones, about 84% observed once, and the top ten hold less than 2%. Sequences were obtained from PBMCs or T cells enriched from blood (not recorded which). The source is a man aged 60-69 years who had recovered from COVID-19.

About this clone itself: This same CDR3 is encoded by further DNA sequences in the sample. The rearrangement uses TRBV5-1 and TRBJ1-4; 7 nucleotides agree with TRBD1. CDR3 length equals 14 residues. After removal of 0 bases from V and 5 bases from J, the junction contained 1 base not matched to a gene. Germline V gene data show CDR1 as SGHRS and CDR2 as YFSETQ. The CDR3 protein is CASSLADRNEKLFF. For the CDR3, the DNA is TGCGCCAGCAGCTTGGCGGACAGGAATGAAAAACTGTTTTTT.

For this clone: Other DNA sequences in this specimen translate into the identical CDR3. V gene TRBV18 combines with J gene TRBJ2-3; D remains unclear. This CDR3 contains 13 residues. Germline CDR1 and CDR2: KGHSH and LQKENI. V was pared by 2 bases and J by 1 base, with 4 bases between. The CDR3 is CASSPSRTDTQYF. Here the CDR3 DNA reads TGTGCCAGCTCACCAAGCCGCACAGATACGCAGTATTTT.

This clone appeared once. The chain is built from TRBV10-2 and TRBJ2-7, with TRBD2 matching over 9 bases. The CDR3 contains 13 residues. Germline V gives CDR1 WSHSY, CDR2 SAAADI. The J segment lost 4 bases and the V segment lost 5 bases, leaving 3 bases of the junction unmatched. CDR3: CASSSSGGYEQYF. The CDR3 DNA reads as TGCGCCAGCAGTAGCAGCGGGGGGTACGAGCAGTACTTC.

The chain links TRBV7-6 to TRBJ1-5; D may be TRBD1 (6 bases). Germline CDR1 and CDR2: SGHVS and FNYEAQ. Trimming removed 1 base at V and 3 bases at J, with 13 bases between. This CDR3 region has 16 residues. DNA for the CDR3: TGTGCCAGCAGCTTAGAGTGGAGGACAGTCAATCAGCCCCAGCATTTT. As protein: CASSLEWRTVNQPQHF.

This sequence joins TRBV6-5 and TRBJ1-4; 10 positions match TRBD1. Germline V gene data show CDR1 as MNHEY and CDR2 as SVGAGI. The ends lost 5 bases at V and 5 bases at J; junction bases unmatched: 2. The CDR3 consists of 14 residues. The CDR3 DNA follows: TGTGCCAGCAGTCCGGGACAGGGGAATGAAAAACTGTTTTTT. It codes for CASSPGQGNEKLFF.

The V call is TRBV5-4, the J call TRBJ2-5; perhaps TRBD2 as D (6 bases). The CDR3 loop spans 15 amino acids. Trimming took off 3 bases at V and 1 base at J, with 13 bases between the two ends. Per the germline V gene, CDR1 is SGHNT and CDR2 is YYREEE (reference sequence). The chain's CDR3 is CASSSWPGLQETQYF. The CDR3 nucleotides are TGTGCCAGCAGCTCCTGGCCGGGACTCCAAGAGACCCAGTACTTC.

The CDR3 DNA follows: TGCGCCAGCAGCCCGGAGGGGACCTATAATTCACCCCTCCACTTT. Its protein is CASSPEGTYNSPLHF. The rearrangement joins TRBV4-1 to TRBJ1-6; tentative D call: TRBD1 (5 bases). The germline gives CDR1 MGHRA, CDR2 YSYEKL. Trimming stripped 4 bases from V and 2 bases from J, with 9 bases between. The CDR3 length is 15 residues.

The chain couples TRBV5-1 to TRBJ2-3; TRBD2 matches 7 bases. V shed 0 bases, J shed 0 bases, and the junction held 10 bases outside the gene matches. CDR1 SGHRS and CDR2 YFSETQ come from the germline V gene. The CDR3 runs 18 residues. The chain's CDR3 is CASSLVLADKTSTDTQYF. CDR3 in DNA: TGCGCCAGCAGCTTGGTGCTAGCGGACAAAACCAGCACAGATACGCAGTATTTT. Full variable domain (outside the CDR3, taken from reference TRBV5-1 and TRBJ2-3): KAGVTQTPRYLIKTRGQQVTLSCSPISGHRSVSWYQQTPGQGLQFLFEYFSETQRNKGNFPGRFSGRQFSNSRSEMNVSTLELGDSALYLCASSLVLADKTSTDTQYFGPGTRLTVL.

The J gene is TRBJ2-3, the V gene TRBV11-3; 15 bases fit TRBD2. The CDR3 extends over 19 amino acids. The ends lost 6 bases at V and 2 bases at J; junction bases unmatched: 12. The germline gives CDR1 SGHNT, CDR2 YENEEA. CDR3: CASSLPGWTSGGATDTQYF. In DNA form, the CDR3 reads TGTGCCAGCAGTCTGCCAGGATGGACTAGCGGGGGGGCCACAGATACGCAGTATTTT.

This chain links TRBV7-9 with TRBJ2-1; D is undetermined. The V gene lost 5 bases and the J gene lost 2 bases, with 4 bases spanning the gap. CDR1 is SEHNR, CDR2 FQNEAQ, per germline (reference sequence). This CDR3 comprises 12 residues. The CDR3 here is CASSHTYNEQFF. The CDR3 nucleotides read TGTGCCAGCAGCCACACCTACAATGAGCAGTTCTTC.

J is TRBJ1-1 and V is TRBV7-9; D not certain. V lost 5 bases and J lost 0, with 10 bases in between. The CDR3 is 14 residues long. Germline loops: CDR1 SEHNR, CDR2 FQNEAQ (reference sequence). This chain's CDR3 is CASSPDKMNTEAFF. The CDR3 DNA follows: TGTGCCAGCAGCCCAGACAAGATGAACACTGAAGCTTTCTTT.

DNA for the CDR3: TGTGCCAGCAGCTTAGGACCCGCCAGGTTTTCCTCCTACAATGAGCAGTTCTTC. Translating gives CASSLGPARFSSYNEQFF. The chain recombines TRBV7-9 with TRBJ2-1, with unresolved D. This CDR3 is built from 18 residues. The ends were cut back, 1 base at V and 0 bases at J, with 16 bases in the middle. Germline V CDR1 and CDR2: SEHNR, FQNEAQ (reference sequence). The full variable domain, with the rest looked up from reference TRBV7-9 and TRBJ2-1, is DTGVSQNPRHKITKRGQNVTFRCDPISEHNRLYWYRQTLGQGPEFLTYFQNEAQLEKSRLLSDRFSAERPKGSFSTLEIQRTEQGDSAMYLCASSLGPARFSSYNEQFFGPGTRLTVL.

This clone has just one count. The V and J genes are TRBV18 and TRBJ2-7, with 7 bases lining up with TRBD1. V dropped 0 bases and J dropped 5; count of bases not matched to a gene: 4. Germline V gene data show CDR1 as KGHSH and CDR2 as LQKENI. The CDR3 has 14 residues. The CDR3 DNA sequence: TGTGCCAGCTCACCACCCCAGGGGGTTAACGAGCAGTACTTC. The encoded protein is CASSPPQGVNEQYF.

J is TRBJ1-1 and V is TRBV25-1; 11 positions agree with TRBD1. This CDR3 spans 15 amino acids. The V gene's germline CDR1 is MGHDK and CDR2 SYGVNS. V gave up 4 bases and J gave up 5 bases; unmatched junction bases: 6. The CDR3 coding sequence is TGTGCCAGCAGTGCCTGGGGACAGGGGGGGACTGAAGCTTTCTTT. This codes for CASSAWGQGGTEAFF.

The V call is TRBV6-6, the J call TRBJ1-6; TRBD1 matches at 9 bases. Germline-derived CDR1 and CDR2 are MNHNY and SVGAGI (reference sequence). V lost 3 bases, J lost 7 bases, and 4 bases stayed unmatched. The CDR3 has 15 amino acids. The CDR3 nucleotides read TGTGCCAGCAGTTATGTGGACAGGGGAAATTCACCCCTCCACTTT. Its protein is CASSYVDRGNSPLHF.

This clone was counted once. V gene TRBV2 combines with J gene TRBJ1-2, with D perhaps matching TRBD1 (6 bases). The CDR3 runs 14 residues. Per germline, CDR1 SNHLY and CDR2 FYNNEI. Trimming took 6 bases from V and 1 from J, leaving 12 bases between them. This CDR3 is CASRGGQINYGYTF. As DNA, the CDR3 is TGTGCCAGCAGAGGAGGACAGATTAACTATGGCTACACCTTC.

The rearrangement uses TRBV19 and TRBJ1-1; the D gene is possibly TRBD1 (6 bases). Germline V gene data show CDR1 as LNHDA and CDR2 as SQIVND (reference sequence). Trimming left V 7 bases short and J 10 bases short, with 22 bases between. The CDR3 has 14 amino acids. The CDR3 DNA reads as TGTGCCAGTAACCCTGGGGGCCTTTTCGTCGGAGCTTTCTTT. Its protein is CASNPGGLFVGAFF.

This clone was seen a few times. The chain recombines TRBV6-2 or TRBV6-3 with TRBJ2-6, with D unresolved. Germline V gives CDR1 MNHEY, CDR2 SVGEGT. V was shortened by 2 bases and J by 0 bases, with 8 bases between the two germline ends. The CDR3 is 16 residues long. The CDR3 region is CASSYAQNSGANVLTF. The CDR3 region has the DNA TGTGCCAGCAGTTACGCTCAGAACTCTGGGGCCAACGTCCTGACTTTC.

This rearrangement joins TRBV7-9 to TRBJ1-4; 9 nucleotides line up with TRBD1. Losses at the gene ends were 0 bases for V and 4 bases for J; bases not matched to a gene: 3. The CDR3 loop spans 16 amino acids. Germline loops: CDR1 SEHNR, CDR2 FQNEAQ (reference sequence). CDR3 region: CASSLADRGLNEKLFF. As DNA, the CDR3 is TGTGCCAGCAGCTTAGCGGACAGGGGCCTTAATGAAAAACTGTTTTTT.

This clone has only one observation. The V and J genes are TRBV18 and TRBJ1-2, with D possibly matching TRBD1 (5 bases). The germline V gene has CDR1 KGHSH and CDR2 LQKENI. The V end was cut by 6 bases, the J end by 6 bases, with 14 bases between. CDR3 length: 13 amino acids. CDR3 protein: CASSPDSTHGYTF. CDR3 DNA sequence: TGTGCCAGCTCCCCCGACAGCACCCATGGCTACACCTTC.

This clone was seen once. The V gene is TRBV10-1, the J gene TRBJ1-1; a weak D match, TRBD1 (5 bases). CDR1 and CDR2 from the germline V gene are WNHNN and SYGVQD (reference sequence). The length of the CDR3 is 13 residues. The V gene lost 6 bases and the J gene lost 2 bases, with 10 bases spanning the gap. The CDR3 here is CASRDQGNTEAFF. The CDR3 nucleotides read TGCGCCAGCAGGGACCAGGGTAACACTGAAGCTTTCTTT.

In this sample, this clone turned up a few times. The chain couples TRBV28 to TRBJ2-2; D possibly corresponds to TRBD1 (7 bases). Germline V gene data show CDR1 as MDHEN and CDR2 as SYDVKM. With 2 bases removed from V and 6 bases from J, the gap between germline ends came to 16 bases. The length of the CDR3 is 16 residues. The CDR3 coding sequence is TGTGCCAGCAGTTTAGCGGGGACAGCAACGTCCGGGGAGCTGTTTTTT. As protein: CASSLAGTATSGELFF.